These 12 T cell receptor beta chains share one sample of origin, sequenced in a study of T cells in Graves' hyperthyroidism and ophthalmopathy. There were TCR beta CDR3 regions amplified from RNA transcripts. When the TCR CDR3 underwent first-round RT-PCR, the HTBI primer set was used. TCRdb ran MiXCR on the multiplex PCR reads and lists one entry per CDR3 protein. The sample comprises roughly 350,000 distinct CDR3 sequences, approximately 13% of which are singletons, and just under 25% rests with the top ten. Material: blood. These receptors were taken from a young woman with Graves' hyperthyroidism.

The CDR3 is CASSPRQGRYSYEQYF. The CDR3 nucleotides read TGTGCCAGCAGCCCGAGACAGGGACGATACTCCTACGAGCAGTACTTC. The chain links TRBV11-2 to TRBJ2-7; TRBD1 matches at 7 bases. This CDR3 spans 16 amino acids. Germline CDR1 reads SGHAT; CDR2 reads FQNNGV. V dropped 5 bases and J dropped 0; count of bases not matched to a gene: 10.

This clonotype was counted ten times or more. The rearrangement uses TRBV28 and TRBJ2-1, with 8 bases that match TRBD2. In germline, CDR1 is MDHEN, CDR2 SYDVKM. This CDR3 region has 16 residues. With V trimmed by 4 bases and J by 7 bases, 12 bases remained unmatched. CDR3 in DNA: TGTGCCAGCAGTTCGCATACTAGCGGAGCCCATAATGAGCAGTTCTTC. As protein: CASSSHTSGAHNEQFF.

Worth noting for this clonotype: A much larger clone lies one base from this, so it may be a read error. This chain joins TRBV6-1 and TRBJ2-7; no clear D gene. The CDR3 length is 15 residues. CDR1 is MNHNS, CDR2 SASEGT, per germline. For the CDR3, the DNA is TGTGCCAGCAGGTTCGGACCCCAAGTCTCCTACGAGCAGTGCTTC. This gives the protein CASRFGPQVSYEQCF.

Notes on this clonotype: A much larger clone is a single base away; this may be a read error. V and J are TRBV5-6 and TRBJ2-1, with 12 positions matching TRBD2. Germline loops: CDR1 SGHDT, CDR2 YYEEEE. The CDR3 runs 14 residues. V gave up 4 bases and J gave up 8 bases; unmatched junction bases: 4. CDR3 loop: CASSRRLAGDEQFF. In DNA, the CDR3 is TGTGCCAGCAGCCGCCGACTAGCGGGAGATGAGCAGTTCTTC.

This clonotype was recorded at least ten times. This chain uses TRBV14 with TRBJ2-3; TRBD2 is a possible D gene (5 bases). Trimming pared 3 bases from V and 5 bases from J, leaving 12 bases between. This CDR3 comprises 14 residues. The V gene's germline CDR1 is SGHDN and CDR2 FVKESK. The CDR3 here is CASSHWTRKDTQYF. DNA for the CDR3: TGTGCCAGCAGCCACTGGACTCGAAAAGATACGCAGTATTTT.

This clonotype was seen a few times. CDR3 bases: TGTGCCAGCAGTCCACCGGGACAGGGCACGTTGAACACTGAAGCTTTCTTT. This translates into CASSPPGQGTLNTEAFF. V and J are TRBV6-1 and TRBJ1-1; 9 bases fit TRBD1. This CDR3 has 17 residues. V was pared by 5 bases and J by 0 bases, with 10 bases of the junction left unmatched. CDR1 MNHNS and CDR2 SASEGT come from the germline V gene.

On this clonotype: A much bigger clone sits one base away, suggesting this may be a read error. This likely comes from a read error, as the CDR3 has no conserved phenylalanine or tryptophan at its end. The CDR3 spells CASSPKAGTNTGELFL. CDR3 nucleotide sequence: TGCGCCAGCAGCCCCAAGGCCGGGACCAACACCGGGGAGCTGTTTCTT. The chain has TRBV5-1 and TRBJ2-2; possibly TRBD1 or TRBD2 for D (5 bases each). The V and J ends lost 4 bases and 2 bases respectively, with 15 bases between them. The CDR3 runs 16 residues. Germline CDR1 SGHRS, CDR2 YFSETQ.

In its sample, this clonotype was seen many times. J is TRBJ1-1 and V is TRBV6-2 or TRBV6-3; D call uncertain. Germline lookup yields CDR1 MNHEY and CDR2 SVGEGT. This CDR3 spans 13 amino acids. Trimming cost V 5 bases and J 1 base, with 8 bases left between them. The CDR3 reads CASSRAENTEAFF. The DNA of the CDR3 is TGTGCCAGCAGTAGGGCGGAGAACACTGAAGCTTTCTTT.

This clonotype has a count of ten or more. The CDR3: CASSFNGNTIYF. The CDR3 region has the DNA TGTGCCAGCAGCTTTAACGGAAACACCATATATTTT. The chain couples TRBV7-8 to TRBJ1-3; D gene unclear. Germline-derived CDR1 and CDR2 are SGHVS and FQNEAQ. The V end was cut by 3 bases, the J end by 4 bases, with 4 bases between. This CDR3 comprises 12 residues. Full variable domain (remainder filled in from reference TRBV7-8 and TRBJ1-3): GAGVSQSPRYKVAKRGQDVALRCDPISGHVSLFWYQQALGQGPEFLTYFQNEAQLDKSGLPSDRFFAERPEGSVSTLKIQRTQQEDSAVYLCASSFNGNTIYFGEGSWLTVV.

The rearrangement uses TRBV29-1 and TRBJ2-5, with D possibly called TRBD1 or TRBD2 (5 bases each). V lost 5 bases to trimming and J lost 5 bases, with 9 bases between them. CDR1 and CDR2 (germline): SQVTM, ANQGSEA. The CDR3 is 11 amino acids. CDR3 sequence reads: CSVIWGETQYF. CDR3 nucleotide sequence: TGCAGCGTTATTTGGGGGGAGACCCAGTACTTC.

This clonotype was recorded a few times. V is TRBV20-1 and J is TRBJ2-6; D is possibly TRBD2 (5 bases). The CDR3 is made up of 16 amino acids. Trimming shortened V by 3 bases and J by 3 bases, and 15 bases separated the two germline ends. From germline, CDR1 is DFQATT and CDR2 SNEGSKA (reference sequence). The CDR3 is CSASGSYLLGANVLTF. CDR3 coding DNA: TGCAGTGCTAGTGGGAGCTACTTGCTTGGGGCCAACGTCCTGACTTTC.

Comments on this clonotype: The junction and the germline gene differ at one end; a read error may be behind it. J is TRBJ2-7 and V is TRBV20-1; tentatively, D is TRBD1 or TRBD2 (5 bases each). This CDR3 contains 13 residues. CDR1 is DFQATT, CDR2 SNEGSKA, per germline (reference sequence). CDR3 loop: CSARGTGTYEQCF. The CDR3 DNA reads TGCAGTGCTAGAGGTACCGGGACCTACGAGCAGTGCTTC.